The 27 T cell receptor beta chains below were found in one sample sequenced in a study of T cell responses to AZD1222 COVID-19 vaccine. Some clones are missing from TCRdb's copy, which holds only in-frame ones; the method was immunoSEQ multiplex PCR. The table lists 150,000 to 160,000 clones, 80% to 90% of them singletons. The specimen was peripheral blood, collected 28 days after the second AZD1222 dose. These receptors came from an adult who received the AZD1222 COVID-19 vaccine.

V usage is TRBV5-4 and J usage is TRBJ1-1; D might be TRBD1 (5 bases). Trimming pared 3 bases from V and 1 base from J, leaving 7 bases between. Germline V CDR1 and CDR2: SGHNT, YYREEE (reference sequence). The CDR3 has 13 amino acids. The CDR3 sequence is CASSWDANTEAFF. In DNA, the CDR3 is TGTGCCAGCAGCTGGGACGCGAACACTGAAGCTTTCTTT.

The chain carries TRBV6-2 or TRBV6-3 and TRBJ1-2; 8 bases line up with TRBD1. Germline loops: CDR1 MNHEY, CDR2 SVGEGT. The V segment lost 2 bases and the J segment 7 bases; nucleotides outside the gene matches: 6. The CDR3 contains 14 residues. As DNA, the CDR3 is TGTGCCAGCAGTTACCAGGACAGGGATTGTGGCTACACCTTC. It codes for CASSYQDRDCGYTF.

The sample holds one count of this clone. The chain's CDR3 is CASGGAGFYNEQFF. CDR3 in DNA: TGTGCCAGTGGCGGAGCGGGATTTTACAATGAGCAGTTCTTC. The gene calls are TRBV7-2 and TRBJ2-1, with 7 bases aligning to TRBD2. Germline CDR1 is SGHTA and CDR2 is FQGNSA. The CDR3 length is 14 residues. The V segment lost 9 bases and the J segment 4 bases; nucleotides outside the gene matches: 9.

This chain links TRBV30 with TRBJ2-6, with a tentative D call TRBD2 (5 bases). Trimming shortened V by 2 bases and J by 2 bases, and 13 bases separated the two germline ends. CDR1 is GTSNPN and CDR2 is SVGIG in the germline V gene (reference sequence). The length of the CDR3 is 16 residues. The CDR3 nucleotides read TGTGCCTGGAGTCGACTCCGGGGAGCTGGGGCCAACGTCCTGACTTTC. Encoded protein: CAWSRLRGAGANVLTF.

This clone has just one count. The chain recombines TRBV10-3 with TRBJ2-1; D may be TRBD2 (6 bases). The CDR3 length is 14 residues. The germline V gene encodes CDR1 ENHRY and CDR2 SYGVKD. V lost 6 bases and J 0 bases, leaving 9 bases between the germline ends. CDR3 DNA sequence: TGTGCCATCAGGGGGGGTATCTCCTACAATGAGCAGTTCTTC. Encoded protein: CAIRGGISYNEQFF.

This chain uses TRBV19 with TRBJ2-2; possible D gene TRBD1, 6 bases. This CDR3 comprises 13 residues. The germline V gene has CDR1 LNHDA and CDR2 SQIVND (reference sequence). V dropped 5 bases and J dropped 6 bases, with 10 bases sitting between them. The CDR3 loop reads CASSSRGSGELFF. CDR3 coding DNA: TGTGCCAGTAGTTCCAGGGGATCCGGGGAGCTGTTTTTT.

J is TRBJ2-5 and V is TRBV12-3 or TRBV12-4; no definite D call. Trimming shortened V by 3 bases and J by 3 bases, and 8 bases separated the two germline ends. This CDR3 contains 13 residues. CDR3 loop: CASSFDFKETQYF. In DNA, the CDR3 is TGTGCCAGCAGTTTCGATTTTAAAGAGACCCAGTACTTC.

The genes are TRBV12-3 or TRBV12-4 and TRBJ2-3, with unresolved D. Trimming cost V 8 bases and J 4 bases, with 7 bases left between them. The length of the CDR3 is 11 residues. CDR3 sequence reads: CASSRSDTQYF. The CDR3 DNA reads as TGTGCCAGCTCCCGATCAGATACGCAGTATTTT.

The chain uses TRBV18 and TRBJ1-1, with 9 nucleotides matching TRBD1. The V gene end was trimmed by 3 bases and the J gene end by 4 bases; junction bases not matched to a gene: 0. Germline assignment: CDR1 KGHSH and CDR2 LQKENI. This CDR3 contains 13 residues. The CDR3 nucleotides read TGTGCCAGCTCACCGACAGGGGGCACTGAAGCTTTCTTT. Its protein product is CASSPTGGTEAFF.

As DNA, the CDR3 is TGTGCCAGCAGCCTCCGGGACGTGAATTCACCCCTCCACTTT. Its protein is CASSLRDVNSPLHF. The chain employs TRBV5-5 and TRBJ1-6; the D gene is possibly TRBD1 (5 bases). Trimming pared 4 bases from V and 7 bases from J, leaving 12 bases between. CDR3 length: 14 residues. Germline V gene lookup returns CDR1 SGHKS and CDR2 YYEKEE (reference sequence).

The J gene is TRBJ1-3, the V gene TRBV9; D uncertain. The germline V and J ends were trimmed by 0 bases and 6 bases, with 13 bases remaining between them. This CDR3 comprises 15 residues. The germline V gene encodes CDR1 SGDLS and CDR2 YYNGEE. CDR3 sequence (DNA): TGTGCCAGCAGCGTAGGCGGGGTAGTGCCAAACACCATATATTTT. Its protein product is CASSVGGVVPNTIYF. Complete variable domain (other parts from reference TRBV9 and TRBJ1-3): DSGVTQTPKHLITATGQRVTLRCSPRSGDLSVYWYQQSLDQGLQFLIQYYNGEERAKGNILERFSAQQFPDLHSELNLSSLELGDSALYFCASSVGGVVPNTIYFGEGSWLTVV.

The V call is TRBV3-1 (or the pseudogene TRBV3-2), the J call TRBJ2-5; D perhaps matches TRBD1 (6 bases). V lost 0 bases to trimming and J lost 4 bases, with 15 bases between them. This CDR3 is built from 16 residues. Looked up from germline, CDR1 is LGHDT and CDR2 is YNNKEL (reference sequence). This CDR3 is CASSQEGGSVGETQYF. The CDR3 region has the DNA TGTGCCAGCAGCCAAGAAGGGGGTTCAGTAGGAGAGACCCAGTACTTC.

The chain uses TRBV14 and TRBJ2-6; D is unresolved. The germline CDR1 and CDR2 sequences are SGHDN and FVKESK. This CDR3 has 15 amino acids. V was cut by 1 base and J by 1 base, with 5 bases left in between. CDR3 nucleotides: TGTGCCAGCAGCCAAGTCCGGTCTGGGGCCAACGTCCTGACTTTC. Protein product: CASSQVRSGANVLTF. The full variable domain, rest sourced from reference TRBV14 and TRBJ2-6, is EAGVTQFPSHSVIEKGQTVTLRCDPISGHDNLYWYRRVMGKEIKFLLHFVKESKQDESGMPNNRFLAERTGGTYSTLKVQPAELEDSGVYFCASSQVRSGANVLTFGAGSRLTVL.

This clone was recorded only once. The CDR3 is CASRGGNTIYF. The CDR3 region has the DNA TGTGCCAGCAGGGGTGGAAACACCATATATTTT. The chain carries TRBV28 and TRBJ1-3; D is unresolved. The germline CDR1 and CDR2 sequences are MDHEN and SYDVKM. The CDR3 has 11 residues. The V end lost 6 bases, the J end lost 3 bases, and 3 bases lay between the germline ends.

This rearrangement joins TRBV27 to TRBJ2-1; 11 bases line up with TRBD2. V lost 2 bases, J lost 7 bases, and 1 base stayed unmatched. CDR1 is MNHEY, CDR2 SMNVEV, per germline (reference sequence). The CDR3 runs 14 residues. The CDR3, as DNA: TGTGCCAGCAGTTTAACTAGCGGGGGTAATGAGCAGTTCTTC. Amino acids: CASSLTSGGNEQFF.

V usage is TRBV9 and J usage is TRBJ2-3; D may be TRBD2 (6 bases). The CDR3 sequence is 15 residues long. Germline-derived CDR1 and CDR2 are SGDLS and YYNGEE. V was clipped by 2 bases and J by 3 bases, with 13 bases between them. DNA for the CDR3: TGTGCCAGCAGCGTGATGGGGCTAGCGACAGATACGCAGTATTTT. Protein product: CASSVMGLATDTQYF.

This rearrangement joins TRBV7-6 to TRBJ2-7, with D perhaps matching TRBD2 (6 bases). V lost 1 base, J lost 7 bases, and 20 bases lay in between. Looked up from germline, CDR1 is SGHVS and CDR2 is FNYEAQ. The CDR3 extends over 16 amino acids. The CDR3 DNA sequence: TGTGCCAGCAGCTTAGGTGCGGGGAAGCCCTTCGAAGAGCAGTACTTC. This codes for CASSLGAGKPFEEQYF.

This clone was observed once. CDR3 DNA: TGTGCCAGCAGCTCGTTTGACAGGGGGAGGAATAGCAATCAGCCCCAGCATTTT. Residues: CASSSFDRGRNSNQPQHF. The chain couples TRBV13 to TRBJ1-5; TRBD1 matches at 9 bases. The CDR3 loop spans 18 amino acids. V lost 4 bases, J lost 0 bases, and 10 bases stayed unmatched. Germline V gives CDR1 PRHDT, CDR2 FYEKMQ (reference sequence).

J is TRBJ2-3 and V is TRBV12-5, with a weak D call TRBD1 (6 bases). The CDR3 totals 14 residues. V lost 5 bases to trimming and J lost 2 bases, with 11 bases between them. Germline V gene lookup returns CDR1 LGHNT and CDR2 FRNRAP. The CDR3 nucleotides read TGTGCTAGTGGTCACGGACAGCCCACAGATACGCAGTATTTT. Amino acid sequence: CASGHGQPTDTQYF.

The V and J genes are TRBV28 and TRBJ2-5, with a possible D match to TRBD1 (6 bases). Germline V lookup: CDR1 MDHEN, CDR2 SYDVKM. Deletions cut 5 bases from V and 1 base from J, with 11 bases between. This CDR3 comprises 14 residues. CDR3 sequence (DNA): TGTGCCAGCAGTCCGGACAGACCCCAAGAGACCCAGTACTTC. This translates into CASSPDRPQETQYF.

The gene calls are TRBV7-9 and TRBJ1-4; D gene ambiguous. This CDR3 contains 14 residues. V was pared by 5 bases and J by 2 bases, with 9 bases between. The germline V gene has CDR1 SEHNR and CDR2 FQNEAQ (reference sequence). The CDR3 sequence: CASSPRATNEKLFF. CDR3 nucleotides: TGTGCCAGCAGCCCCCGGGCGACTAATGAAAAACTGTTTTTT.

The V gene is TRBV5-4, the J gene TRBJ1-1; 8 positions agree with TRBD1. Trimming at V came to 4 bases and at J to 0 bases, leaving 5 bases not matched to a gene. The CDR3 covers 15 residues. Germline values: CDR1 SGHNT, CDR2 YYREEE (reference sequence). The CDR3 DNA follows: TGTGCCAGCAGCCCCGGACAGGGATTGAACACTGAAGCTTTCTTT. It yields the protein CASSPGQGLNTEAFF.

The V call is TRBV6-5, the J call TRBJ1-6; a weak D match, TRBD1 (5 bases). V was cut by 2 bases and J by 10 bases, with 12 bases left in between. The germline V gene has CDR1 MNHEY and CDR2 SVGAGI. The CDR3 consists of 14 residues. The CDR3 DNA follows: TGTGCCAGCAGTTACGCGGGGGGAGGATCACCCCTCCACTTT. Protein sequence: CASSYAGGGSPLHF.

The chain is built from TRBV27 and TRBJ2-7; TRBD1 matches 9 bases. V trimming: 5 bases; J trimming: 4 bases; junction bases outside the gene matches: 3. Germline V gene lookup returns CDR1 MNHEY and CDR2 SMNVEV (reference sequence). The length of the CDR3 is 13 residues. CDR3 amino acids: CASSGDRVYEQYF. As DNA, the CDR3 is TGTGCCAGCAGTGGGGACAGGGTTTACGAGCAGTACTTC.

The chain has TRBV5-6 and TRBJ2-3; no clear D gene. V shed 5 bases and J shed 4 bases, with 14 bases lying between them. CDR1 SGHDT and CDR2 YYEEEE come from the germline V gene. This CDR3 is built from 14 residues. In DNA, the CDR3 is TGTGCCAGCAGGCCCTCTGGCTCGGCAGATACGCAGTATTTT. Protein: CASRPSGSADTQYF.

The chain joins TRBV6-2 or TRBV6-3 to TRBJ2-5, with 9 nucleotides matching TRBD1. The CDR3 consists of 15 residues. The germline V gene encodes CDR1 MNHEY and CDR2 SVGEGT. V shed 5 bases and J 2 bases; nucleotides not matched to a gene: 6. CDR3 region: CASSPDRGRQETQYF. The CDR3, as DNA: TGTGCCAGCAGTCCCGACAGGGGGAGGCAAGAGACCCAGTACTTC.

The genes are TRBV27 and TRBJ2-3, with TRBD2 matching over 9 bases. Germline assignment: CDR1 MNHEY and CDR2 SMNVEV (reference sequence). J was trimmed by 6 bases and V by 3 bases; bases with no gene match: 4. CDR3 size: 14 residues. The DNA of the CDR3 is TGTGCCAGCAGTTTTGGGACTAGCTCGGATACGCAGTATTTT. Protein sequence: CASSFGTSSDTQYF.